What follows are 3 T cell receptor beta chains derived from one specimen sequenced in a study of cytomegalovirus exposure and HLA in healthy donors. Repertoires were generated with immunoSEQ multiplex PCR, while TCRdb's copy carries only in-frame clones and drops some. Among 95,000 to 120,000 clones, approximately 85% were seen once, and the ten largest hold more than 2.5%. Sequenced input: PBMCs. The receptors originated from a woman aged 18-35 years in good health and CMV-seronegative.

This chain joins TRBV30 and TRBJ1-4; the match to TRBD1 covers 7 bases. The CDR3 is 14 residues long. Per the germline V gene, CDR1 is GTSNPN and CDR2 is SVGIG (reference sequence). V lost 3 bases, J lost 8 bases, and 9 bases stayed unmatched. The CDR3 DNA follows: TGTGCCTGGAGCATAGGGGGCGCTGACGAAAAACTGTTTTTT. Encoded protein: CAWSIGGADEKLFF.

The CDR3 protein is CASSLDPGGVETQYF. The CDR3 DNA follows: TGTGCCAGCAGCTTGGATCCTGGAGGAGTTGAGACCCAGTACTTC. The V call is TRBV7-3, the J call TRBJ2-5; perhaps TRBD2 as D (5 bases). Germline assignment: CDR1 SGHTA and CDR2 FQGTGA. V was trimmed by 3 bases and J by 5 bases, leaving 16 bases between them. The CDR3 is 15 residues long.

This chain uses TRBV5-4 with TRBJ2-7, with 7 bases fitting TRBD2. V was pared by 4 bases and J by 6 bases, with 7 bases of the junction left unmatched. The CDR3 totals 13 residues. Germline V gene lookup returns CDR1 SGHNT and CDR2 YYREEE (reference sequence). The DNA of the CDR3 is TGTGCCAGCAGCCACCAAGGGAGGGGCGAGCAGTACTTC. Its translation: CASSHQGRGEQYF.